Described below is a single T cell receptor (beta chain) sequence and its context. The data stem from a study of CD8+ T cells in alopecia areata. The germline gives CDR1 SEHNR, CDR2 FQNEAQ (reference sequence). The ends lost 3 bases at V and 4 bases at J; junction bases unmatched: 4. The CDR3 totals 15 residues. In a few patients, CD4+ T cells were split by CD25+CD127- sorting. Collected material from alopecia areata patients comprised lesional scalp punch biopsies and peripheral blood. TCR sequencing used cDNA made by reverse transcription of extracted RNA. Clones were sequenced by immunoSEQ multiplex PCR, and TCRdb holds only the in-frame ones, with some missing. This table has about 20,000 clones, roughly 60% appearing once.

What was sequenced was CD4+ Tregs sorted from blood. The chain recombines TRBV7-9 with TRBJ2-1; 9 nucleotides line up with TRBD2. The sequence derives from a human donor with alopecia areata. The CDR3 coding sequence is TGTGCCAGCAGCTTCAGTAGCGGGAGTTACAATGAGCAGTTCTTC. Protein sequence: CASSFSSGSYNEQFF.